This T cell receptor (beta chain) appears in the sequencing data of a study of technical replicates of blood from a few donors. About this clone: The junction shows a germline mismatch at one end, possibly a read error.

Repertoires were generated with immunoSEQ multiplex PCR, while TCRdb's copy carries only in-frame clones and drops some. The data show 84,000 or so clones, with 93% seen just once and roughly 0.23% held by the top ten. The CDR3 has 17 amino acids. The germline CDR1 and CDR2 sequences are SEHNR and FQNEAQ (reference sequence). The TCR comes from a human donor in good health. The chain is built from TRBV7-9 and TRBJ2-1, with 10 positions matching TRBD2. Sequences were obtained from T cells isolated from PBMCs. The DNA of the CDR3 is TGTGCCAGCAGCCGTGGACTAGCGGTTAGACGACTGAATGAGAAGTTCTTC. It specifies CASSRGLAVRRLNEKFF.